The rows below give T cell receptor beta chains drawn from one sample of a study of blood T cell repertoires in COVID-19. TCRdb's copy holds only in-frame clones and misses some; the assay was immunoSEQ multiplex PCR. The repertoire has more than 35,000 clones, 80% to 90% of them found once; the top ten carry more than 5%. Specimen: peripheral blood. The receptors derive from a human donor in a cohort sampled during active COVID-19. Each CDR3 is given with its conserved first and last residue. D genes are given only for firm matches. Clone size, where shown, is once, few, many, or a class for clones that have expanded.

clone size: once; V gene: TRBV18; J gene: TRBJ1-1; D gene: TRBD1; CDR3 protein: CASSPLLPGQGETEAFF; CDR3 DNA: TGTGCCAGCTCACCGCTTCTCCCGGGACAGGGGGAGACTGAAGCTTTCTTT
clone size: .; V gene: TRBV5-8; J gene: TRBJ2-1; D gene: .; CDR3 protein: CASRSAGLGFSNEQFF; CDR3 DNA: TGTGCCAGCAGATCCGCGGGACTCGGGTTTTCCAATGAGCAGTTCTTC
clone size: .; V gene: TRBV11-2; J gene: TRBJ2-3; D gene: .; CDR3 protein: CASSLLVTDTQYF; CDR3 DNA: TGTGCCAGCAGCTTATTAGTCACAGATACGCAGTATTTT
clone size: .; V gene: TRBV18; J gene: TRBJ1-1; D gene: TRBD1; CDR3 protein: CASSPGGGTTEAFF; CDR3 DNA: TGTGCCAGCTCACCAGGAGGGGGCACCACTGAAGCTTTCTTT
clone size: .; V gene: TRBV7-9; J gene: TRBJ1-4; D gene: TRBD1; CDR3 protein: CASSEGASEKLFF; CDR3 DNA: TGTGCCAGCAGCGAGGGGGCGAGTGAAAAACTGTTTTTT
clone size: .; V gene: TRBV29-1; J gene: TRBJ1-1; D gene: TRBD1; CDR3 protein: CSGQTGGTEAFF; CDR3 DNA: TGCAGCGGTCAGACAGGGGGCACTGAAGCTTTCTTT
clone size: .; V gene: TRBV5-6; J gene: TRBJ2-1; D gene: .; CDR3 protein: CASSLSRSSYNEQFF; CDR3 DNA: TGTGCCAGCAGCTTATCTAGGAGCTCCTACAATGAGCAGTTCTTC
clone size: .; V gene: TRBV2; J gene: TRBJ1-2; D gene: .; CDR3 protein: CASRRDLTDYGYTF; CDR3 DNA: TGTGCCAGCAGGCGGGACCTTACCGACTATGGCTACACCTTC
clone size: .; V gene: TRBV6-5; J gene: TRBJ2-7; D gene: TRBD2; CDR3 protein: CASTSGVYEQYF; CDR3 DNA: TGTGCCAGCACTAGCGGGGTCTACGAGCAGTACTTC
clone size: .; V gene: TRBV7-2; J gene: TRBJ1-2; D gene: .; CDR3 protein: CASSPIPGQNYGYTF; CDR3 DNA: TGTGCCAGCAGCCCTATTCCGGGACAAAACTATGGCTACACCTTC
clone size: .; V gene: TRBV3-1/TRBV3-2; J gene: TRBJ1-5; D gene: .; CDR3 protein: CASSQDYGTKTQHF; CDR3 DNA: TGTGCCAGCAGCCAAGATTACGGGACAAAGACCCAGCATTTT
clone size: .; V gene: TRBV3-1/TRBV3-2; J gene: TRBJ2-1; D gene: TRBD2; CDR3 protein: CASSPYAGEPLEQFF; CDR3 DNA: TGTGCCAGCAGCCCCTACGCGGGGGAGCCCCTGGAGCAGTTCTTC
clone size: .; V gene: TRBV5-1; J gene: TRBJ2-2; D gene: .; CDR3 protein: CASSSMTFTGELFF; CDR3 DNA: TGCGCCAGCAGCTCAATGACTTTCACCGGGGAGCTGTTTTTT
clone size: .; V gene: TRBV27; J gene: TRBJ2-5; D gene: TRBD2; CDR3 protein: CATRGLAGGQAQYF; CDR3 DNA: TGTGCCACCCGGGGACTAGCGGGGGGACAGGCCCAGTACTTC
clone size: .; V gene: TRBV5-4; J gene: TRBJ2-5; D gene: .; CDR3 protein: CASSLFLGRQETQYF; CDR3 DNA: TGTGCCAGCAGCTTGTTCCTCGGGAGACAAGAGACCCAGTACTTC
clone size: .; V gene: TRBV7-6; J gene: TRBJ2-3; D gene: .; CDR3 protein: CASSLVILATATDTQYF; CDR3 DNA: TGTGCCAGCAGCTTAGTAATCTTAGCTACCGCCACAGATACGCAGTATTTT
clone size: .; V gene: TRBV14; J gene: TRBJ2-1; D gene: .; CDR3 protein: CASSSDSWYNEQFF; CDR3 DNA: TGTGCCAGCAGCTCAGACAGTTGGTACAATGAGCAGTTCTTC
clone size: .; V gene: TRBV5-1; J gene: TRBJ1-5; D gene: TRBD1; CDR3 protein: CASSPQGVNQPQHF; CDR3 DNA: TGCGCCAGCAGCCCGCAGGGGGTAAATCAGCCCCAGCATTTT
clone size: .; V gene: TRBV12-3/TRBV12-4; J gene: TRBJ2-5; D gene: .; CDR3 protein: CASSPVLETQYF; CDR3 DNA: TGTGCCAGCAGCCCAGTTCTAGAGACCCAGTACTTC
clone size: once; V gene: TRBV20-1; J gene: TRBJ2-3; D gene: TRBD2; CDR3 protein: CSASGTSGSTDTQYF; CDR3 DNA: TGCAGTGCCAGTGGGACTAGCGGGAGTACAGATACGCAGTATTTT
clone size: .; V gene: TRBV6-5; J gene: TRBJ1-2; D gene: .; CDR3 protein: CASKQEHYGYTF; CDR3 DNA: TGTGCCAGTAAACAGGAGCACTATGGCTACACCTTC
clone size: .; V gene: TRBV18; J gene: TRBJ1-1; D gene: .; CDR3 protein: CASSPGLSTEAFF; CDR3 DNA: TGTGCCAGCTCACCGGGACTGAGCACTGAAGCTTTCTTT
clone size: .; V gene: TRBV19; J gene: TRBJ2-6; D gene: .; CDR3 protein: CASRRQQYGANVLTF; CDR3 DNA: TGTGCCAGTAGGAGACAGCAGTATGGGGCCAACGTCCTGACTTTC
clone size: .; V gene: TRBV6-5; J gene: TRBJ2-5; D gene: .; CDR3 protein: CASSYSSGTGGETQYF; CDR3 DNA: TGTGCCAGCAGTTACTCATCCGGGACTGGGGGAGAGACCCAGTACTTC
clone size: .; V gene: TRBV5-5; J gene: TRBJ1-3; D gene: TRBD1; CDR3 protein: CASSNPVEYRGRNTIYF; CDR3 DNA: TGTGCCAGCAGCAATCCCGTTGAGTACAGGGGTCGAAACACCATATATTTT
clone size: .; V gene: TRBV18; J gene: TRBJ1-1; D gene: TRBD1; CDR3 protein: CASSPGQLTVTEAFF; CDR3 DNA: TGTGCCAGCTCACCGGGACAGCTTACGGTCACTGAAGCTTTCTTT
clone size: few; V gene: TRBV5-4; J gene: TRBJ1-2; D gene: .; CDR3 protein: CASSPTPRTFYGYTF; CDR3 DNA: TGTGCCAGCAGCCCAACCCCCCGGACATTTTATGGCTACACCTTC
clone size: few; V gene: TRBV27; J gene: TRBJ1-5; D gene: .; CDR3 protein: CASSLSGGRNEHF; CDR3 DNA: TGTGCCAGCAGTTTATCTGGAGGGCGAAATGAACATTTT
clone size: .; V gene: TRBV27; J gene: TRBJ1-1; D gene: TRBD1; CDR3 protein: CASSLRGDRGHAFF; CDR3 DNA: TGTGCCAGCAGTCTCCGCGGGGACAGGGGGCATGCTTTCTTT
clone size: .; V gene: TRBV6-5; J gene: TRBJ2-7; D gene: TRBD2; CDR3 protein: CASGVAGLLYEQYF; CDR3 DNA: TGTGCCAGTGGGGTAGCGGGCCTACTCTACGAGCAGTACTTC
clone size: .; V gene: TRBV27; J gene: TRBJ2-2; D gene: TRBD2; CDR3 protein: CASSLLYSTSGGARAGELFF; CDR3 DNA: TGTGCCAGCAGTTTACTATACTCGACTAGCGGGGGGGCCAGGGCCGGGGAGCTGTTTTTT
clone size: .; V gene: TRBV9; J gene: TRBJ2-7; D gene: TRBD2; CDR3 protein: CASSVAGGGGYEQYF; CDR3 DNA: TGTGCCAGCAGCGTAGCGGGAGGGGGAGGCTACGAGCAGTACTTC
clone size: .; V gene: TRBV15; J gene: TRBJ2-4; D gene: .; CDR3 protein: CATSSQGRAGNIQYF; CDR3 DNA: TGTGCCACCAGCAGCCAAGGAAGGGCGGGGAACATTCAGTACTTC
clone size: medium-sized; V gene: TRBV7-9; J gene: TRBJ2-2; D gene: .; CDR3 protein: CASRSGVAGELFF; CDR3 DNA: TGTGCCAGCAGGTCGGGGGTCGCCGGGGAGCTGTTTTTT
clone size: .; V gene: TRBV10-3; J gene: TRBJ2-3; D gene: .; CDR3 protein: CAILGEVGTDTQYF; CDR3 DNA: TGTGCCATCCTAGGGGAGGTGGGCACAGATACGCAGTATTTT
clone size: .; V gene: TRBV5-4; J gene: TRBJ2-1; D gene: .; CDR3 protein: CASSLGKTNMGDEQFF; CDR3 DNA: TGTGCCAGCAGCTTGGGTAAGACTAACATGGGCGATGAGCAGTTCTTC
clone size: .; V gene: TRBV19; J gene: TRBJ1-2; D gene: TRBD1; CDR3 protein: CASSIEWDRVRGYTF; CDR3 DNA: TGTGCCAGTAGTATCGAATGGGACAGGGTACGGGGCTACACCTTC
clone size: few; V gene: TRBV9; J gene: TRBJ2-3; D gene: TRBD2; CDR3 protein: CASSSRPSGAGDTQYF; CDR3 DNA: TGTGCCAGCAGCTCCCGTCCTAGCGGGGCGGGGGATACGCAGTATTTT
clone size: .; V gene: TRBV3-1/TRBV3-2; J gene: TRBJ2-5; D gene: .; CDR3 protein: CASSLLGRQGRETQYF; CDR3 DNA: TGTGCCAGCAGCCTCCTGGGAAGGCAGGGGAGAGAGACCCAGTACTTC
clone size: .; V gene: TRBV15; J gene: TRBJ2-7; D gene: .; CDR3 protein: CATSRDWGDGRYEQYF; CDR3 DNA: TGTGCCACCAGCAGAGATTGGGGGGACGGTCGCTACGAGCAGTACTTC
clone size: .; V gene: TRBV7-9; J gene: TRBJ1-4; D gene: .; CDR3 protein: CASSEGGLAVNEKLFF; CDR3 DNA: TGTGCCAGCAGCGAAGGAGGGTTAGCGGTTAATGAAAAACTGTTTTTT
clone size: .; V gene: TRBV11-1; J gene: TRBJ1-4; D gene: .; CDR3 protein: CASSPVVNEKLFF; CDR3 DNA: TGTGCCAGCAGCCCGGTAGTTAATGAAAAACTGTTTTTT
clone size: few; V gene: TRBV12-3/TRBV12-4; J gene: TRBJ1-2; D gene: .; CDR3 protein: CASSTENYGYTF; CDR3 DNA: TGTGCCAGCAGTACAGAGAACTATGGCTACACCTTC
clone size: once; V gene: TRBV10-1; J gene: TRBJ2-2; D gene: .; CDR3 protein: CAPTRGANTGELFF; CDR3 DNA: TGCGCCCCAACCCGTGGAGCGAACACCGGGGAGCTGTTTTTT
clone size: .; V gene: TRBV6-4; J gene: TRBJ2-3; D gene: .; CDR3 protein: CASSTGLDTDTQYF; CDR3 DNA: TGTGCCAGCAGTACAGGGCTCGACACAGATACGCAGTATTTT
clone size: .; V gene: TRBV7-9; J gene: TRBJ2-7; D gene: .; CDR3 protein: CASSFSYEQYF; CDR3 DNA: TGTGCCAGCAGCTTCAGCTACGAGCAGTACTTC
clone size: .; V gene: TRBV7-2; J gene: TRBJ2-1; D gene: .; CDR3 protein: CASSPGSVSYNEQFF; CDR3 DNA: TGTGCCAGCAGCCCCGGGTCCGTTTCCTACAATGAGCAGTTCTTC
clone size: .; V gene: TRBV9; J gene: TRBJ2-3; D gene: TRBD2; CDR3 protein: CASSVTAGGGVTDTQYF; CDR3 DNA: TGTGCCAGCAGCGTAACTGCGGGGGGTGGGGTCACAGATACGCAGTATTTT
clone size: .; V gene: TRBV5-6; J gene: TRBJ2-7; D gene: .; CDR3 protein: CASSFLGRPYEQYF; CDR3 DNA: TGTGCCAGCAGCTTTTTGGGGCGTCCCTACGAGCAGTACTTC
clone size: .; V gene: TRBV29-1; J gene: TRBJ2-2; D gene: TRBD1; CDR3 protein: CSATGVTWAGELFF; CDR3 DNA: TGCAGCGCAACAGGGGTGACTTGGGCCGGGGAGCTGTTTTTT